The 29 T cell receptor beta chains below all came from one sample that was sequenced in a study of cytomegalovirus exposure and HLA in healthy donors. 13 Jbeta primers and 60 Vbeta primers were used for the PCR. Assay: immunoSEQ multiplex PCR; the TCRdb copy retains only in-frame clones and omits some. The table records around 200,000 clones, around 77% of them present only once. Sequencing used PBMCs. These receptors all come from a female donor in good health and CMV-seronegative.

The chain uses TRBV7-2 and TRBJ1-1, with TRBD1 matching over 8 bases. This CDR3 region has 13 residues. CDR1 and CDR2 (germline): SGHTA, FQGNSA. V gave up 5 bases and J gave up 6 bases; unmatched junction bases: 5. The CDR3 is CASSRQGRAEAFF. The CDR3 DNA reads as TGTGCCAGCAGCCGACAGGGGCGGGCTGAAGCTTTCTTT. Full variable domain (outside the CDR3, taken from reference TRBV7-2 and TRBJ1-1): GAGVSQSPSNKVTEKGKDVELRCDPISGHTALYWYRQSLGQGLEFLIYFQGNSAPDKSGLPSDRFSAERTGGSVSTLTIQRTQQEDSAVYLCASSRQGRAEAFFGQGTRLTVV.

CDR3 residues: CASSEGISYNEQFF. DNA of the CDR3: TGTGCCAGCAGCGAGGGGATCTCCTACAATGAGCAGTTCTTC. J is TRBJ2-1 and V is TRBV9, with D possibly TRBD1 on 5 matching bases. The CDR3 has 14 amino acids. The V and J ends lost 3 bases and 0 bases respectively, with 7 bases between them. Germline CDR1 and CDR2: SGDLS and YYNGEE.

This sequence joins TRBV10-1 and TRBJ2-7, with 9 bases lining up with TRBD2. With V trimmed by 0 bases and J by 1 base, 4 bases remained unmatched. The CDR3 has 16 residues. Germline CDR1 is WNHNN and CDR2 is SYGVQD (reference sequence). The CDR3 DNA follows: TGCGCCAGCAGTGAGTCGTTAGCGGGAGAGTCCTACGAGCAGTACTTC. This encodes CASSESLAGESYEQYF.

The table lists this clone with many counts. This sequence joins TRBV4-2 and TRBJ2-1; 9 bases are a match to TRBD2. V dropped 4 bases and J dropped 2; count of bases not matched to a gene: 6. Germline lookup yields CDR1 LGHNA and CDR2 YNFKEQ. CDR3 length equals 16 residues. CDR3: CASSLAGTSPYNEQFF. The CDR3 DNA sequence: TGTGCCAGCAGCCTCGCCGGGACTAGCCCCTACAATGAGCAGTTCTTC.

In this sample, this clone turned up a few times. CDR3 residues: CAWSFFTGVMNTEAFF. The CDR3, as DNA: TGTGCCTGGAGTTTCTTTACAGGGGTCATGAACACTGAAGCTTTCTTT. This chain joins TRBV30 and TRBJ1-1; 7 nucleotides match TRBD1. With 2 bases clipped from V and 0 bases from J, the junction kept 9 bases outside the gene matches. Germline V gene lookup returns CDR1 GTSNPN and CDR2 SVGIG (reference sequence). The CDR3 extends over 16 amino acids.

The genes are TRBV27 and TRBJ1-5; the D is unclear. Germline V gene lookup returns CDR1 MNHEY and CDR2 SMNVEV (reference sequence). V lost 3 bases, J lost 6 bases, and 9 bases lay in between. This CDR3 region has 13 residues. The CDR3 DNA reads as TGTGCCAGCAGTTTTAGAGCACGTCAGCCCCAGCATTTT. It codes for CASSFRARQPQHF.

The chain couples TRBV6-5 to TRBJ1-1; D call uncertain. This CDR3 is 11 amino acids long. The germline V gene has CDR1 MNHEY and CDR2 SVGAGI. Deletions cut 2 bases from V and 5 bases from J, with 3 bases between. CDR3 DNA: TGTGCCAGCAGTTACCTGACTGAAGCTTTCTTT. Translation gives CASSYLTEAFF.

The chain couples TRBV29-1 to TRBJ2-3, with 9 nucleotides matching TRBD2. Trimming at V came to 6 bases and at J to 6 bases, leaving 7 bases not matched to a gene. The CDR3 length is 13 residues. The germline V gene has CDR1 SQVTM and CDR2 ANQGSEA. CDR3 in amino acids: CSVGAGGPDTQYF. The CDR3 DNA reads as TGCAGCGTGGGGGCGGGGGGGCCGGATACGCAGTATTTT.

The gene calls are TRBV27 and TRBJ2-5; TRBD1 agrees at 7 bases. The ends lost 5 bases at V and 5 bases at J; junction bases unmatched: 8. CDR1 is MNHEY, CDR2 SMNVEV, per germline (reference sequence). CDR3 length equals 14 residues. The CDR3 loop is CASSGATGLETQYF. CDR3 nucleotide sequence: TGTGCCAGCAGTGGCGCGACAGGGTTGGAGACCCAGTACTTC.

The genes are TRBV28 and TRBJ2-7; maybe TRBD2 (5 bases). The germline V and J ends were trimmed by 5 bases and 0 bases, with 8 bases remaining between them. This CDR3 comprises 13 residues. Germline V CDR1 and CDR2: MDHEN, SYDVKM. CDR3 in DNA: TGTGCCAGCAGTGGCGGGCCCTCCTACGAGCAGTACTTC. This translates into CASSGGPSYEQYF.

This clone was observed once. The V gene is TRBV5-1, the J gene TRBJ2-3; TRBD2 matches at 10 bases. V lost 4 bases to trimming and J lost 1 base; unmatched junction nucleotides: 9. In germline, CDR1 is SGHRS, CDR2 YFSETQ. This CDR3 spans 17 amino acids. CDR3 sequence (DNA): TGCGCCAGCAGCCGGACCGACGGGACTAGCGGCACAGATACGCAGTATTTT. Translated: CASSRTDGTSGTDTQYF.

The rearrangement links TRBV4-3 to TRBJ1-4, with D maybe TRBD1 (5 bases). The CDR3 covers 16 residues. V lost 3 bases and J lost 5, with 16 bases in between. The germline CDR1 and CDR2 sequences are LGHNA and YSLEER. CDR3 amino acids: CASSHLDPGFNEKLFF. The CDR3 DNA is TGCGCCAGCAGCCACCTCGACCCAGGGTTCAATGAAAAACTGTTTTTT.

The V call is TRBV29-1, the J call TRBJ1-1, with a tentative D call TRBD1 (5 bases). CDR3 length equals 13 residues. The germline V gene has CDR1 SQVTM and CDR2 ANQGSEA. Deletions cut 4 bases from V and 4 bases from J, with 13 bases between. Here the CDR3 DNA reads TGCAGCGTTGTAGAGGGGCGCAGCACTGAAGCTTTCTTT. It is translated as CSVVEGRSTEAFF.

As regards this clone: The junction and the germline gene differ at one end; a read error may be behind it. The chain combines TRBV7-7 with TRBJ2-7; the match to TRBD2 covers 7 bases. Per the germline V gene, CDR1 is SSHAT and CDR2 is FNYEAQ (reference sequence). The CDR3 runs 15 residues. The CDR3 region has the DNA TGTGCTAGCAGCTCCCCGGGCGGGAGTTGCTACGAGCAGTACTTC. This encodes CASSSPGGSCYEQYF.

V gene TRBV9 combines with J gene TRBJ2-2; 10 positions agree with TRBD2. There are 14 residues in the CDR3. V lost 7 bases and J lost 4; bases outside the gene matches: 4. Germline values: CDR1 SGDLS, CDR2 YYNGEE. CDR3 in amino acids: CASRSGRSTGELFF. CDR3 coding DNA: TGTGCCAGCCGTAGCGGGAGGAGCACCGGGGAGCTGTTTTTT.

The chain couples TRBV29-1 to TRBJ2-3; 9 positions agree with TRBD2. CDR1 and CDR2 (germline): SQVTM, ANQGSEA. The CDR3 sequence is 14 residues long. V shed 4 bases, J shed 1 base, and the junction held 3 bases outside the gene matches. The CDR3 bases are TGCAGCGTTGTCGGCGGGGGGGGCACAGATACGCAGTATTTT. It yields the protein CSVVGGGGTDTQYF.

The rearrangement joins TRBV5-1 to TRBJ1-1; 7 nucleotides line up with TRBD1. Trimming cost V 4 bases and J 1 base; bases outside gene matches: 7. This CDR3 has 15 amino acids. Germline V gene lookup returns CDR1 SGHRS and CDR2 YFSETQ. CDR3 DNA sequence: TGCGCCAGCAGCACCGGACAGGTCACGAACACTGAAGCTTTCTTT. Translated: CASSTGQVTNTEAFF.

The chain recombines TRBV30 with TRBJ2-5; TRBD2 matches 10 bases. This CDR3 has 14 amino acids. The germline V gene has CDR1 GTSNPN and CDR2 SVGIG (reference sequence). Trimming at V came to 1 base and at J to 3 bases, leaving 2 bases not matched to a gene. CDR3 nucleotide sequence: TGTGCCTGGAGTGCAGGACTAGCGGAAGAGACCCAGTACTTC. It yields the protein CAWSAGLAEETQYF.

The chain couples TRBV29-1 to TRBJ2-2, with D perhaps TRBD1 (6 bases). Trimming took 6 bases from V and 3 from J, leaving 11 bases between them. CDR1 and CDR2 from the germline V gene are SQVTM and ANQGSEA. CDR3 length: 13 residues. The CDR3 DNA follows: TGCAGCGTAGGGGGTGCTCACACCGGGGAGCTGTTTTTT. This codes for CSVGGAHTGELFF.

CDR3 nucleotide sequence: TGTGCCAGCAGCTTAGATCGGAGCCGGGGGGGGCTCTACGAGCAGTACTTC. It yields the protein CASSLDRSRGGLYEQYF. The chain joins TRBV11-2 to TRBJ2-7; 8 bases agree with TRBD2. This CDR3 is built from 17 residues. J was trimmed by 3 bases and V by 0 bases; bases with no gene match: 10. Germline CDR1 is SGHAT and CDR2 is FQNNGV.

This clone was recorded a few times. The chain joins TRBV6-1 to TRBJ2-5; the D gene is possibly TRBD2 (8 bases). V was clipped by 6 bases and J by 5 bases, with 13 bases between them. This CDR3 comprises 13 residues. Germline CDR1 is MNHNS and CDR2 is SASEGT. For the CDR3, the DNA is TGTGCCAGCAGGGCGGGGGGACAGGAGACCCAGTACTTC. It encodes CASRAGGQETQYF.

This clone was counted a few times. The gene calls are TRBV7-3 and TRBJ2-1, with TRBD2 matching 12 bases. Germline CDR1 SGHTA, CDR2 FQGTGA. The CDR3 spans 15 residues. V dropped 6 bases and J dropped 4; count of bases not matched to a gene: 4. CDR3 nucleotides: TGTGCCAGCAGTCGCGGACTAGCGGGGTACAATGAGCAGTTCTTC. Its protein is CASSRGLAGYNEQFF.

The rearrangement uses TRBV6-1 and TRBJ1-1; the D is unclear. Trimming removed 6 bases from V and 6 bases from J, with 14 bases in between. The CDR3 length is 13 residues. Germline V gives CDR1 MNHNS, CDR2 SASEGT. In DNA, the CDR3 is TGTGCCAGCAGGTTTGGGCTCATCCCTGAAGCTTTCTTT. It is translated as CASRFGLIPEAFF.

The chain combines TRBV2 with TRBJ1-3, with a weak D call TRBD1 (5 bases). Germline CDR1 is SNHLY and CDR2 is FYNNEI. The CDR3 covers 11 residues. The V end was cut by 7 bases, the J end by 4 bases, with 5 bases between. CDR3 sequence reads: CASKGGNTIYF. Here the CDR3 DNA reads TGTGCCAGCAAGGGGGGAAACACCATATATTTT.

The chain recombines TRBV19 with TRBJ2-1; 7 positions agree with TRBD1. The V gene end was trimmed by 6 bases and the J gene end by 0 bases; junction bases not matched to a gene: 5. CDR1 and CDR2 from the germline V gene are LNHDA and SQIVND (reference sequence). The CDR3 has 15 residues. The chain's CDR3 is CASSRQGVSYNEQFF. The DNA of the CDR3 is TGTGCCAGTAGCCGACAGGGCGTCTCCTACAATGAGCAGTTCTTC.

The chain has TRBV9 and TRBJ1-1, with D perhaps TRBD1 (6 bases). Trimming cost V 3 bases and J 0 bases, with 12 bases left between them. The CDR3 runs 15 residues. Germline CDR1 and CDR2: SGDLS and YYNGEE. The CDR3 nucleotides read TGTGCCAGCAGCGCCATACAGGGTTTGAACACTGAAGCTTTCTTT. It encodes CASSAIQGLNTEAFF.

The chain combines TRBV7-3 with TRBJ2-3, with 9 bases aligning to TRBD2. This CDR3 is 16 amino acids long. The junction had 8 bases not matched to a gene; V was cut back by 1 base and J by 6 bases. The germline gives CDR1 SGHTA, CDR2 FQGTGA. In DNA form, the CDR3 reads TGTGCCAGCAGCTTAAGGGGCGGGGGGGCCGCGGATACGCAGTATTTT. Its protein is CASSLRGGGAADTQYF.

This clone appeared a single time. J is TRBJ1-2 and V is TRBV5-6; D is possibly TRBD1 (6 bases). The germline V gene has CDR1 SGHDT and CDR2 YYEEEE. This CDR3 is 13 amino acids long. V was cut by 0 bases and J by 6 bases, with 9 bases left in between. The CDR3 protein is CASSLGGLDGYTF. The CDR3 DNA reads as TGTGCCAGCAGCTTGGGGGGGCTGGATGGCTACACCTTC.

The chain employs TRBV11-2 and TRBJ1-2; 9 bases match TRBD1. The germline gives CDR1 SGHAT, CDR2 FQNNGV. This CDR3 is 16 amino acids long. The J segment lost 4 bases and the V segment lost 0 bases, leaving 6 bases of the junction unmatched. The CDR3 loop is CASSLEAGDRVYGYTF. For the CDR3, the DNA is TGTGCCAGCAGCTTAGAAGCGGGGGACAGGGTCTATGGCTACACCTTC.